This TCR beta chain was captured by sequencing in a study of vaccination and CD4 T cells after COVID-19. Turning to the study itself: The stimulating agents, overlapping spike peptides, came from SARS-CoV-2, HCoV-NL63, HCoV-OC43 and HCoV-229E.

As to treatment: approximately nine-day PBMC culture with coronavirus spike peptide pools or control peptides (ViraFEST assay). This CDR3 is built from 15 residues. CDR1 and CDR2 from the germline V gene are LNHDA and SQIVND (reference sequence). V was pared by 6 bases and J by 3 bases, with 17 bases between. The Oncomine TCR Beta short-read assay was what sequenced the DNA obtained from cultured CD4+ T cells. Extraction of genomic DNA was performed on cultured CD4+ T cells. From the PCR reads, TCRdb called clonotypes with MiXCR, one entry per CDR3 protein. The repertoire holds about 26,000 distinct CDR3 sequences, with roughly 50% as singletons. For this clonotype: Its antigen is undetermined.

The genes are TRBV19 and TRBJ1-2; TRBD1 is a possible D gene (5 bases). The material sequenced was CD4+ T cells from blood, cultured in vitro, taken before SARS-CoV-2 vaccination. This clonotype originated in a human donor who received a COVID-19 vaccine. For the CDR3, the DNA is TGTGCCAGTAGCAGATCCAGGGAGTCGGACTATGGCTACACCTTC. Amino acids: CASSRSRESDYGYTF.